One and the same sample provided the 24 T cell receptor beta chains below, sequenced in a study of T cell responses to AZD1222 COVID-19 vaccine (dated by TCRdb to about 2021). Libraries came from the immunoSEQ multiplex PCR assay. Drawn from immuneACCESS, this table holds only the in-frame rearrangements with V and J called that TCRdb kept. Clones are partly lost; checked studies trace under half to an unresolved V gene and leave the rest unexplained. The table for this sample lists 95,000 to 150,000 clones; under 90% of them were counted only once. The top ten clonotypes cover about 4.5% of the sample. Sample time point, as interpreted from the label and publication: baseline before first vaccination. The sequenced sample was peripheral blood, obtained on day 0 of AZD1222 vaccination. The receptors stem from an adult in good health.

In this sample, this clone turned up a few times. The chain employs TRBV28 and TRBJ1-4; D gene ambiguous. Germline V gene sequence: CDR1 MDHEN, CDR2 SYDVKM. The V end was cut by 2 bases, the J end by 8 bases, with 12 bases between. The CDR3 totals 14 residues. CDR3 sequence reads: CASSLGGISEKLFF. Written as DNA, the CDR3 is TGTGCCAGCAGTTTAGGAGGGATTTCCGAAAAACTGTTTTTT.

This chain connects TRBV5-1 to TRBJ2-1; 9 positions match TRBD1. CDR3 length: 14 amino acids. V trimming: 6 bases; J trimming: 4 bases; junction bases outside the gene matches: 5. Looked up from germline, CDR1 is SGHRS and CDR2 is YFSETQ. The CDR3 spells CASTRTGEYNEQFF. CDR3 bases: TGCGCCAGCACGCGGACAGGGGAGTACAATGAGCAGTTCTTC.

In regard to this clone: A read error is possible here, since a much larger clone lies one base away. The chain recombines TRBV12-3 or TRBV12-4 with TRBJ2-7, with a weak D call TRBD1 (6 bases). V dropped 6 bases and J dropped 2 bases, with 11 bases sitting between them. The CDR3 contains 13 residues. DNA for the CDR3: TGTGCCAGCAGCCTAGGACAGCCCTACGAGCAGTACTTC. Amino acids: CASSLGQPYEQYF.

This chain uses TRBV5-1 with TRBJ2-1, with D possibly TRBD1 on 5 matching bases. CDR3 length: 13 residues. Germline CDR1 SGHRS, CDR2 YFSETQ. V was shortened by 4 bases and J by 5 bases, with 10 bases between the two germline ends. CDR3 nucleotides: TGCGCCAGCAGCGTCAGGGTAGACAATGAGCAGTTCTTC. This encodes CASSVRVDNEQFF.

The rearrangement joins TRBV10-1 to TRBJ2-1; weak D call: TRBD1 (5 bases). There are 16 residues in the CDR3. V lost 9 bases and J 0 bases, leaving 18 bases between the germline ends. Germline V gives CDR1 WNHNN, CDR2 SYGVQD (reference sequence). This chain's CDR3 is CARDIWGLSSYNEQFF. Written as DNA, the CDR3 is TGCGCCAGAGATATATGGGGCTTGAGCTCCTACAATGAGCAGTTCTTC.

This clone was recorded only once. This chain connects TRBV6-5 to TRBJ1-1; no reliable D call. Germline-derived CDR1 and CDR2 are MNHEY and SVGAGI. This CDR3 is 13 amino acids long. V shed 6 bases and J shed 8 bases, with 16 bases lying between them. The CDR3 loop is CASSYPGGSEAFF. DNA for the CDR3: TGTGCCAGCAGCTACCCGGGAGGGTCCGAAGCTTTCTTT.

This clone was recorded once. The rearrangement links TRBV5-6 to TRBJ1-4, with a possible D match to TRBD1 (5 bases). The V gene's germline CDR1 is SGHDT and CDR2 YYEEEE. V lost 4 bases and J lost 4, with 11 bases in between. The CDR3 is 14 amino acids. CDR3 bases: TGTGCCAGCAGCACCGGGACGGTTAATGAAAAACTGTTTTTT. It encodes CASSTGTVNEKLFF.

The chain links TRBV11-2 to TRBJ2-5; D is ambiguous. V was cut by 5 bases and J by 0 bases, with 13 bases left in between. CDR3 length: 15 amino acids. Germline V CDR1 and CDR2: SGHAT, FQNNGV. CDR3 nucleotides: TGTGCCAGCAGCCCAAAGGGAATTAACCAAGAGACCCAGTACTTC. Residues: CASSPKGINQETQYF.

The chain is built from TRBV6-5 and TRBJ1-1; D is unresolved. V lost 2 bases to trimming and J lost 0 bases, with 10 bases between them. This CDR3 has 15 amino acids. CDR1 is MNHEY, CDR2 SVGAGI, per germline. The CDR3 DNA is TGTGCCAGCAGTTACGGTGGCCCCATGAACACTGAAGCTTTCTTT. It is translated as CASSYGGPMNTEAFF.

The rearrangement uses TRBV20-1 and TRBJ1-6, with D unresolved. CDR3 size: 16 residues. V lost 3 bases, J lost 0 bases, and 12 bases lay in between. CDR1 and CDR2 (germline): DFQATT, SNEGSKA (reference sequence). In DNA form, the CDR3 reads TGCAGTGCTAGTAGCATAGGGAGCTCCTATAATTCACCCCTCCACTTT. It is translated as CSASSIGSSYNSPLHF.

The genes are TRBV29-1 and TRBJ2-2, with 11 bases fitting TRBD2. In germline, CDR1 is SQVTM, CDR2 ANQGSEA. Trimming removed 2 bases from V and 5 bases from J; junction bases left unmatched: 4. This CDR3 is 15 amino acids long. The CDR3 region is CSVEIAGGRTGELFF. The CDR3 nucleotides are TGCAGCGTTGAAATAGCGGGGGGGCGAACCGGGGAGCTGTTTTTT.

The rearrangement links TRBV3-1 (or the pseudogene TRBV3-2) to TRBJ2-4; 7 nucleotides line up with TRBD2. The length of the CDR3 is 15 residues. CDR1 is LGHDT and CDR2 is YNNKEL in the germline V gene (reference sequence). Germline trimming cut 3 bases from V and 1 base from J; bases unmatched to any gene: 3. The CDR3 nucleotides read TGTGCCAGCAGCCAGCGGGGGTGGGCCAAAAACATTCAGTACTTC. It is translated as CASSQRGWAKNIQYF.

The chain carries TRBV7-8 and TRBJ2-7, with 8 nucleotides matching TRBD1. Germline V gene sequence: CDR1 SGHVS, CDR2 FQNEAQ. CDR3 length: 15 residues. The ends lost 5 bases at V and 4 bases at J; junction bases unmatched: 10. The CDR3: CASSRRAGGPYEQYF. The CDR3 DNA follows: TGTGCCAGCAGCCGGAGGGCAGGGGGCCCGTACGAGCAGTACTTC.

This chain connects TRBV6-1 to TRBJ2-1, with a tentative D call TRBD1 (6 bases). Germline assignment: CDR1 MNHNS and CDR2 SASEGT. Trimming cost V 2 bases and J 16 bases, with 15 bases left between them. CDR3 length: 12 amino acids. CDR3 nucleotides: TGTGCCAGCAGTGAAAGTCGCAGGGGACCATTCTTC. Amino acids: CASSESRRGPFF.

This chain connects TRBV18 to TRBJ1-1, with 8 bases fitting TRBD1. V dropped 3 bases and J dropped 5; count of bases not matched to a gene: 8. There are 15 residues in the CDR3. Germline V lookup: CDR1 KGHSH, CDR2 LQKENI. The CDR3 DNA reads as TGTGCCAGCTCACCCCCCGGACAGGGAGGGACTGAAGCTTTCTTT. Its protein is CASSPPGQGGTEAFF.

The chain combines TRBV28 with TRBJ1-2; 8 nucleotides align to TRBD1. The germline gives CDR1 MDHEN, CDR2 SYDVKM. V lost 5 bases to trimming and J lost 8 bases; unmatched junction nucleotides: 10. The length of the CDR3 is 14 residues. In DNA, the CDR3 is TGTGCCAGCAGTCCAATGGGACAGGTCAAGGGCTACACCTTC. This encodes CASSPMGQVKGYTF.

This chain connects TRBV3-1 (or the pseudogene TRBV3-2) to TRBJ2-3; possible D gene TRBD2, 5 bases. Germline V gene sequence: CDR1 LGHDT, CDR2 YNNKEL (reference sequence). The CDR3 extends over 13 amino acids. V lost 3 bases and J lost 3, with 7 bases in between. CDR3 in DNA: TGTGCCAGCAGCCACCGGGGAACAGATACGCAGTATTTT. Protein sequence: CASSHRGTDTQYF.

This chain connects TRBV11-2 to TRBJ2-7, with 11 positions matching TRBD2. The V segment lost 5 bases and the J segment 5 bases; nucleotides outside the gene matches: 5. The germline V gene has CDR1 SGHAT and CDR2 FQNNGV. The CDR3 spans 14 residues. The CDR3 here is CASSKGLAGDEQYF. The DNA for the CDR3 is TGTGCCAGCAGCAAAGGACTAGCGGGTGACGAGCAGTACTTC.

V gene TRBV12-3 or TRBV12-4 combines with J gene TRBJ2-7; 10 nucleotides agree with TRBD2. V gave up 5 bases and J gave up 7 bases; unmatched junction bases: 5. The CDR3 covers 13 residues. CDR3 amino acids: CASSIDSGREQYF. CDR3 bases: TGTGCCAGCAGTATAGATAGCGGGAGGGAGCAGTACTTC.

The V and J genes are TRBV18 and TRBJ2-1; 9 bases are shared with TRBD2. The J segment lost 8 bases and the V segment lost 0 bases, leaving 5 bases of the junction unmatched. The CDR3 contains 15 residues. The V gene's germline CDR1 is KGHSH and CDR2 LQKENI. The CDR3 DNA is TGTGCCAGCTCACCACCGGGACTAGCTAACGATGAGCAGTTCTTC. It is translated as CASSPPGLANDEQFF.

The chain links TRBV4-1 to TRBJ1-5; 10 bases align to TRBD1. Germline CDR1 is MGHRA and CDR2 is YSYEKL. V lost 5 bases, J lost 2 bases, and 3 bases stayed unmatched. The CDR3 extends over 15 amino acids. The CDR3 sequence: CASSKGQGGNQPQHF. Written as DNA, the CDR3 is TGCGCCAGCAGCAAAGGACAGGGGGGCAATCAGCCCCAGCATTTT.

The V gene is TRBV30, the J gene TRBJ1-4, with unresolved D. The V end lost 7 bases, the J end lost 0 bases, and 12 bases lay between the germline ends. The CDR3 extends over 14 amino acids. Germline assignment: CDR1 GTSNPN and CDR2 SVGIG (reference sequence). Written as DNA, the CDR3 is TGTGCCTCCACGGGCAAAGCAACTAATGAAAAACTGTTTTTT. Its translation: CASTGKATNEKLFF.

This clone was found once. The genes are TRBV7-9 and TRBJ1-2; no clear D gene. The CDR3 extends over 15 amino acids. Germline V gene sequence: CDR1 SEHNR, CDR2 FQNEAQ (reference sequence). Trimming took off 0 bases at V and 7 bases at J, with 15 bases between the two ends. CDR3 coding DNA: TGTGCCAGCAGCTTAGCCGCCCAGAACGATCCTGGCTACACCTTC. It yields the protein CASSLAAQNDPGYTF. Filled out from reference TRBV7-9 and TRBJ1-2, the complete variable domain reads DTGVSQNPRHKITKRGQNVTFRCDPISEHNRLYWYRQTLGQGPEFLTYFQNEAQLEKSRLLSDRFSAERPKGSFSTLEIQRTEQGDSAMYLCASSLAAQNDPGYTFGSGTRLTVV.

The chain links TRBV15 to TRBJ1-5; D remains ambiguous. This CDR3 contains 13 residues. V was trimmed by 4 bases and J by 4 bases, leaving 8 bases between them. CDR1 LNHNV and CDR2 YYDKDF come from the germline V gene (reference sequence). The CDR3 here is CATSMTLNQPQHF. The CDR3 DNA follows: TGTGCCACCAGCATGACACTAAATCAGCCCCAGCATTTT. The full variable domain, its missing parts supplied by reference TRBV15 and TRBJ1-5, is DAMVIQNPRYQVTQFGKPVTLSCSQTLNHNVMYWYQQKSSQAPKLLFHYYDKDFNNEADTPDNFQSRRPNTSFCFLDIRSPGLGDTAMYLCATSMTLNQPQHFGDGTRLSIL.